Below are 16 T cell receptor beta chains sequenced from a single sample in a study of T cell responses to AZD1222 COVID-19 vaccine. Produced via immunoSEQ multiplex PCR; TCRdb's table is partial and in-frame only. The sample lists about 80,000 clones; around 85% were seen once. This specimen consisted of peripheral blood, obtained 28 days after the second AZD1222 dose. Receptors originate from an adult who received the AZD1222 COVID-19 vaccine.

In this sample, this clone turned up a few times. This rearrangement joins TRBV6-7 to TRBJ2-1; 13 bases agree with TRBD2. TRBV6-7 is marked as an open reading frame, function uncertain. The V gene end was trimmed by 0 bases and the J gene end by 6 bases; junction bases not matched to a gene: 11. This CDR3 comprises 19 residues. CDR3 DNA: TGTGCCAGCAGTTACTCCTGGACTAGCGGGAGTTCTCTATCCAATGAGCAGTTCTTC. It specifies CASSYSWTSGSSLSNEQFF.

The chain joins TRBV15 to TRBJ2-6, with a possible D match to TRBD1 (6 bases). Germline V gives CDR1 LNHNV, CDR2 YYDKDF (reference sequence). The CDR3 loop spans 18 amino acids. Trimming took off 4 bases at V and 0 bases at J, with 16 bases between the two ends. CDR3 in amino acids: CATSNRVHTASGANVLTF. The DNA of the CDR3 is TGTGCCACCAGCAACAGGGTTCACACCGCCTCTGGGGCCAACGTCCTGACTTTC.

The chain employs TRBV20-1 and TRBJ1-4; no clear D. The CDR3 spans 13 residues. V gave up 3 bases and J gave up 5 bases, with 10 bases separating them. Germline values: CDR1 DFQATT, CDR2 SNEGSKA (reference sequence). CDR3 sequence (DNA): TGCAGTGCTAGTAAGGACTGGAATGAAAAACTGTTTTTT. Protein: CSASKDWNEKLFF.

V is TRBV7-9 and J is TRBJ2-1; 10 bases line up with TRBD1. The ends lost 3 bases at V and 5 bases at J; junction bases unmatched: 4. The CDR3 spans 15 residues. Per germline, CDR1 SEHNR and CDR2 FQNEAQ (reference sequence). CDR3: CASSFGQGVNNEQFF. Here the CDR3 DNA reads TGTGCCAGCAGCTTTGGACAGGGGGTAAACAATGAGCAGTTCTTC.

This clone was counted a single time. This chain uses TRBV6-5 with TRBJ1-6; D uncertain. The CDR3 length is 14 residues. Trimming removed 8 bases at V and 0 bases at J, with 8 bases between. Germline CDR1 MNHEY, CDR2 SVGAGI. For the CDR3, the DNA is TGTGCCAGCGGATACCACTCCTATAATTCACCCCTCCACTTT. Translating it yields CASGYHSYNSPLHF.

The J gene is TRBJ2-4, the V gene TRBV10-3, with 11 bases matching TRBD2. V lost 0 bases, J lost 3 bases, and 1 base stayed unmatched. Looked up from germline, CDR1 is ENHRY and CDR2 is SYGVKD. This CDR3 spans 16 amino acids. CDR3 sequence: CAISESLAGGKNIQYF. CDR3 bases: TGTGCCATCAGTGAGTCTCTAGCGGGAGGCAAAAACATTCAGTACTTC.

The chain is built from TRBV19 and TRBJ1-5; D is uncertain. This CDR3 has 14 residues. Trimming removed 3 bases from V and 0 bases from J, with 6 bases in between. Germline loops: CDR1 LNHDA, CDR2 SQIVND (reference sequence). CDR3 region: CASSIAPSNQPQHF. CDR3 bases: TGTGCCAGTAGTATCGCTCCTAGCAATCAGCCCCAGCATTTT.

V is TRBV20-1 and J is TRBJ1-1; D not certain. Trimming removed 6 bases from V and 1 base from J, with 6 bases in between. CDR3 length: 11 residues. CDR1 and CDR2 from the germline V gene are DFQATT and SNEGSKA (reference sequence). CDR3 sequence reads: CSADKNTEAFF. The CDR3 DNA reads TGCAGTGCCGACAAGAACACTGAAGCTTTCTTT.

In its sample, this clone was seen once. The DNA for the CDR3 is TGTGCCAGCTCTCGCGGACAGGGGAAAGGGGATGAGCAGTTCTTC. Encoded protein: CASSRGQGKGDEQFF. This chain connects TRBV18 to TRBJ2-1; 9 bases fit TRBD1. V gave up 6 bases and J gave up 8 bases; unmatched junction bases: 11. The CDR3 extends over 15 amino acids. From germline, CDR1 is KGHSH and CDR2 LQKENI. The full variable domain, completed using reference TRBV18 and TRBJ2-1, is NAGVMQNPRHLVRRRGQEARLRCSPMKGHSHVYWYRQLPEEGLKFMVYLQKENIIDESGMPKERFSAEFPKEGPSILRIQQVVRGDSAAYFCASSRGQGKGDEQFFGPGTRLTVL.

The rearrangement links TRBV28 to TRBJ2-1, with TRBD2 as a possible D gene (6 bases). From germline, CDR1 is MDHEN and CDR2 SYDVKM. Trimming removed 3 bases from V and 9 bases from J, with 18 bases in between. The CDR3 runs 15 residues. The chain's CDR3 is CASSFVSLGRGEQFF. The CDR3 nucleotides are TGTGCCAGCAGTTTTGTTTCTCTCGGGAGAGGTGAGCAGTTCTTC.

The rearrangement uses TRBV28 and TRBJ2-3; the match to TRBD2 covers 15 bases. This CDR3 has 16 amino acids. After removal of 5 bases from V and 6 bases from J, the junction contained 6 bases not matched to a gene. CDR1 MDHEN and CDR2 SYDVKM come from the germline V gene. The DNA of the CDR3 is TGTGCCAGCAGTATGGGACTAGCGGGAGGTGTGGATACGCAGTATTTT. As protein: CASSMGLAGGVDTQYF.

The chain employs TRBV12-3 or TRBV12-4 and TRBJ1-2; 7 nucleotides match TRBD1. Germline trimming cut 4 bases from V and 7 bases from J; bases unmatched to any gene: 6. This CDR3 spans 13 amino acids. The DNA for the CDR3 is TGTGCCAGCAGTTCCGCGTCAGGGGGTGGCTACACCTTC. Translated, it gives CASSSASGGGYTF.

V gene TRBV7-9 combines with J gene TRBJ2-2; D might be TRBD2 (5 bases). V lost 5 bases to trimming and J lost 4 bases, with 17 bases between them. The CDR3 loop spans 16 amino acids. Germline CDR1 reads SEHNR; CDR2 reads FQNEAQ (reference sequence). CDR3 bases: TGTGCCAGCAGCCTCCGGGCCCATGAGGGCACCGGGGAGCTGTTTTTT. Translation: CASSLRAHEGTGELFF.

The genes are TRBV19 and TRBJ2-1; unclear D gene. The CDR3 totals 13 residues. Germline values: CDR1 LNHDA, CDR2 SQIVND (reference sequence). The V end was cut by 2 bases, the J end by 6 bases, with 8 bases between. CDR3 residues: CASSIILRNEQFF. The DNA of the CDR3 is TGTGCCAGTAGTATAATTCTCCGCAATGAGCAGTTCTTC.

The chain combines TRBV7-8 with TRBJ2-5, with D maybe TRBD1 (5 bases). Trimming removed 3 bases at V and 2 bases at J, with 7 bases between. Germline CDR1 SGHVS, CDR2 FQNEAQ. This CDR3 is built from 13 residues. The CDR3 DNA follows: TGTGCCAGCAGCTTGGGGCGGCAAGAGACCCAGTACTTC. The encoded protein is CASSLGRQETQYF.

This rearrangement joins TRBV10-3 to TRBJ1-2, with 7 bases identical to TRBD1. In germline, CDR1 is ENHRY, CDR2 SYGVKD. The V gene end was trimmed by 7 bases and the J gene end by 0 bases; junction bases not matched to a gene: 5. The CDR3 is made up of 14 amino acids. The CDR3 protein is CAITTGQTNYGYTF. The CDR3 nucleotides are TGTGCCATCACCACGGGACAGACTAACTATGGCTACACCTTC.